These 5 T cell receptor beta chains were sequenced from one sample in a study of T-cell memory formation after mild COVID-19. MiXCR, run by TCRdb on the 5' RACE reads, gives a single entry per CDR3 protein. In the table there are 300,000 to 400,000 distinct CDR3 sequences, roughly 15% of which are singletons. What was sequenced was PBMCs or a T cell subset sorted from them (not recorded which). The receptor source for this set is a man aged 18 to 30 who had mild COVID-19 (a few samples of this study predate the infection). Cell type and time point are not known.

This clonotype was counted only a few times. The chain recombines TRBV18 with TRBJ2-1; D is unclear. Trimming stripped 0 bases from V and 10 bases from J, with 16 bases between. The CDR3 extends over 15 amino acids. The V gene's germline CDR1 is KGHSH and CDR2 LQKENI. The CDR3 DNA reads TGTGCCAGCTCACCACCAGCCTCCTACGGATTCGAGCAGTTCTTC. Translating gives CASSPPASYGFEQFF.

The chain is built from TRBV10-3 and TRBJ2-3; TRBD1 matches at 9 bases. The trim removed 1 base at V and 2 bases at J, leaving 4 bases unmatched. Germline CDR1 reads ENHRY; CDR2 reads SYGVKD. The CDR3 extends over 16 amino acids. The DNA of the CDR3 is TGTGCCATCAGTGAGTTTGGGACAGGGAACACAGATACGCAGTATTTT. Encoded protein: CAISEFGTGNTDTQYF.

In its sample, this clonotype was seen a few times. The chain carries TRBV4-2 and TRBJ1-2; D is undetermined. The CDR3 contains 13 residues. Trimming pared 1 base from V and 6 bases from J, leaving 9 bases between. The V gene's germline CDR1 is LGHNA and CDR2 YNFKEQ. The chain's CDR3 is CASSQAGSHGYTF. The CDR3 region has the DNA TGTGCCAGCAGCCAAGCGGGGAGCCATGGCTACACCTTC.

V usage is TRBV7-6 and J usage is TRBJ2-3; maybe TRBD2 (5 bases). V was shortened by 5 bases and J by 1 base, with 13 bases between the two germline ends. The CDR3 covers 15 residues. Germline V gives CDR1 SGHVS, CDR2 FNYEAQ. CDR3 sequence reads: CASSLRGSRTDTQYF. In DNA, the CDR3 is TGTGCCAGCAGCCTCCGAGGGTCGCGCACAGATACGCAGTATTTT.

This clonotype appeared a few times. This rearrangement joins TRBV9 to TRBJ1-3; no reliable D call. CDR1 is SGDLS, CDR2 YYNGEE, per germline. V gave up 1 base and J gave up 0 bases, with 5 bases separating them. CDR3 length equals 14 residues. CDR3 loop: CASSVRSSGNTIYF. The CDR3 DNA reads TGTGCCAGCAGCGTAAGAAGCTCTGGAAACACCATATATTTT.